What follows are 32 T cell receptor beta chains derived from one specimen sequenced in a study of tumor-infiltrating lymphocytes in oesophageal squamous cell carcinoma. TCRdb redid the calling of the PCR reads with MiXCR, one entry per CDR3 protein. The sample contains approximately 9,700 distinct CDR3 sequences, roughly three fifths of which appear only once. Sample: esophageal tumor tissue. All receptors come from a male donor with esophageal squamous cell carcinoma.

The chain employs TRBV7-8 and TRBJ2-1, with D uncertain. The tail of the sequence fits TRBJ2-7 better, so the J call may be wrong. Germline V CDR1 and CDR2: SGHVS, FQNEAQ. The CDR3 covers 15 residues. CDR3 in amino acids: CASSLSLSSLYEQYF. In DNA form, the CDR3 reads TGTGCCAGCAGCTTGTCCCTTAGTAGTCTTTACGAGCAGTACTTC.

J is TRBJ2-3 and V is TRBV28; no clear D gene. Germline V gives CDR1 MDHEN, CDR2 SYDVKM. V was pared by 3 bases and J by 1 base, with 11 bases between. CDR3 length: 15 amino acids. CDR3 sequence: CASSFGLARTDTQYF. The CDR3 DNA follows: TGTGCCAGCAGTTTTGGATTAGCCCGCACAGATACGCAGTATTTT. The complete variable domain, with remaining parts taken from reference TRBV28 and TRBJ2-3, reads DVKVTQSSRYLVKRTGEKVFLECVQDMDHENMFWYRQDPGLGLRLIYFSYDVKMKEKGDIPEGYSVSREKKERFSLILESASTNQTSMYLCASSFGLARTDTQYFGPGTRLTVL.

The chain couples TRBV7-8 to TRBJ2-5; 9 bases are a match to TRBD1. The DNA end is a closer match to TRBJ2-1, so the J assignment may be wrong. CDR1 and CDR2 (germline): SGHVS, FQNEAQ. This CDR3 comprises 15 residues. Here the CDR3 reads CASSLEQGAYNEQFF. The CDR3, as DNA: TGTGCCAGCAGCTTAGAACAGGGGGCGTACAATGAGCAGTTCTTC.

The CDR3 here is CASSPGGTQYF. The DNA for the CDR3 is TGTGCCAGCAGCCCTGGTGGGACCCAGTACTTC. This rearrangement joins TRBV7-3 to TRBJ2-4; D uncertain. The J call may be in error: the DNA end matches TRBJ2-5 better. This CDR3 region has 11 residues. Germline loops: CDR1 SGHTA, CDR2 FQGTGA.

This clonotype has only one observation. V gene TRBV27 combines with J gene TRBJ2-1; D might be TRBD1 or TRBD2, each matching 5 bases. Deletions cut 7 bases from V and 3 bases from J, with 19 bases between. CDR1 and CDR2 (germline): MNHEY, SMNVEV (reference sequence). There are 16 residues in the CDR3. The CDR3 reads CASTSESGRFYNEQFF. The CDR3 bases are TGTGCCAGCACCTCCGAGTCGGGACGGTTCTACAATGAGCAGTTCTTC.

The chain carries TRBV7-3 and TRBJ2-3; D gene ambiguous. V was clipped by 4 bases and J by 9 bases, with 11 bases between them. The CDR3 is 12 amino acids. CDR1 is SGHTA, CDR2 FQGTGA, per germline. CDR3 coding DNA: TGTGCCAGCAGCTCTCCGTTAGGGACGCAGTATTTT. Its protein product is CASSSPLGTQYF.

The chain has TRBV12-3 or TRBV12-4 and TRBJ2-7, with 8 nucleotides matching TRBD2. J gave up 6 bases and V 3 bases, and 7 bases lay outside the gene matches. The CDR3 has 14 amino acids. CDR3 region: CASSLGGRPSEQYF. The CDR3 DNA is TGTGCCAGCAGTTTGGGCGGGAGGCCAAGCGAGCAGTACTTC.

J is TRBJ2-1 and V is TRBV6-1; D is possibly TRBD1 (7 bases). This CDR3 comprises 12 residues. The ends were cut back, 5 bases at V and 12 bases at J, with 14 bases in the middle. Germline CDR1 MNHNS, CDR2 SASEGT. CDR3 sequence (DNA): TGTGCCAGCAGTTACGGCGGGACAGTGCAGTTCTTC. This sequence encodes CASSYGGTVQFF.

Regarding this clonotype: This CDR3 fails to terminate in the conserved phenylalanine or tryptophan, so it likely reflects a read error. The DNA is left out, because the CDR3 cannot be placed on it with certainty; the CDR3 is given as TCRdb lists it. This chain connects TRBV11-3 to TRBJ1-1; no check of the table's D call, TRBD1, against the DNA was made. The CDR3 spans 17 amino acids, including both terminal residues. Germline CDR1 SGHNT, CDR2 YENEEA. CDR3 residues: CASSLGLIFALSSSSGQ.

This chain links TRBV28 with TRBJ1-4; no clear D gene. Per germline, CDR1 MDHEN and CDR2 SYDVKM. The V and J ends lost 3 bases and 8 bases respectively, with 13 bases between them. The length of the CDR3 is 14 residues. The CDR3 bases are TGTGCCAGCAGTTTCTTGGAAGGAAGCGAAAAACTGTTTTTT. It encodes CASSFLEGSEKLFF.

The chain employs TRBV7-8 and TRBJ2-2; D may be TRBD1 (5 bases). CDR3 length: 16 amino acids. Germline V lookup: CDR1 SGHVS, CDR2 FQNEAQ. V was clipped by 2 bases and J by 0 bases, with 10 bases between them. The CDR3 nucleotides are TGTGCCAGCAGCTTATCCCAAGGGGCGAACACCGGGGAGCTGTTTTTT. Its translation is CASSLSQGANTGELFF. Together with reference TRBV7-8 and TRBJ2-2, the CDR3 gives the full variable domain: GAGVSQSPRYKVAKRGQDVALRCDPISGHVSLFWYQQALGQGPEFLTYFQNEAQLDKSGLPSDRFFAERPEGSVSTLKIQRTQQEDSAVYLCASSLSQGANTGELFFGEGSRLTVL.

Worth noting for this clonotype: A read error may be the cause here, since a much bigger clone is one base away. This chain uses TRBV5-4 with TRBJ2-1; either TRBD1 or TRBD2 may fit D (6 bases each). Trimming shortened V by 4 bases and J by 10 bases, and 21 bases separated the two germline ends. This CDR3 is 15 amino acids long. Germline V gives CDR1 SGHNT, CDR2 YYREEE (reference sequence). Here the CDR3 reads CASSLDPGATYEQFF. The CDR3 DNA follows: TGTGCCAGCAGCCTGGATCCGGGGGCCACCTACGAGCAGTTCTTC.

This clonotype rates as large (0.1 to 1%). The chain carries TRBV12-3 or TRBV12-4 and TRBJ2-2; 11 bases line up with TRBD2. The CDR3 totals 18 residues. The V and J ends lost 0 bases and 5 bases, in that order; junction bases with no gene match: 8. Here the CDR3 reads CASSLALVAGGITGELFF. CDR3 sequence (DNA): TGTGCCAGCAGTTTAGCGCTAGTAGCGGGAGGGATAACCGGGGAGCTGTTTTTT.

The V and J genes are TRBV6-5 and TRBJ2-1, with 9 nucleotides matching TRBD1. The J segment lost 1 base and the V segment lost 1 base, leaving 5 bases of the junction unmatched. The CDR3 is 17 residues long. Germline-derived CDR1 and CDR2 are MNHEY and SVGAGI. The CDR3 region is CASSYWGGTGSYNEQFF. The CDR3, as DNA: TGTGCCAGCAGTTACTGGGGCGGGACAGGGTCCTACAATGAGCAGTTCTTC.

Comments on this clonotype: No conserved phenylalanine or tryptophan ends this CDR3, so it is likely a read error. No DNA is shown, since the ends of the CDR3 on it are uncertain; the CDR3 is the one TCRdb lists. The rearrangement links TRBV12-3 or TRBV12-4 to TRBJ1-6; the listed D gene, TRBD1, was not tested against the DNA. The CDR3 is made up of 15 amino acids, end residues included. This CDR3 is CASAGRLQETQYFGP.

The chain carries TRBV7-8 and TRBJ2-5, with TRBD1 matching over 9 bases. The J segment lost 2 bases and the V segment lost 2 bases, leaving 12 bases of the junction unmatched. The CDR3 is made up of 18 amino acids. Per the germline V gene, CDR1 is SGHVS and CDR2 is FQNEAQ. CDR3 DNA: TGTGCCAGCAGCTTAATATTGGTCGGGGACAGGGCACAAGAGACCCAGTACTTC. Translating gives CASSLILVGDRAQETQYF. Filled out from reference TRBV7-8 and TRBJ2-5, the complete variable domain reads GAGVSQSPRYKVAKRGQDVALRCDPISGHVSLFWYQQALGQGPEFLTYFQNEAQLDKSGLPSDRFFAERPEGSVSTLKIQRTQQEDSAVYLCASSLILVGDRAQETQYFGPGTRLLVL.

V usage is TRBV7-8 and J usage is TRBJ2-2; TRBD2 might be the D (6 bases). The CDR3 is 16 amino acids. The ends were cut back, 1 base at V and 7 bases at J, with 16 bases in the middle. Germline values: CDR1 SGHVS, CDR2 FQNEAQ. Here the CDR3 reads CASSLVLAVPGGELFF. CDR3 DNA sequence: TGTGCCAGCAGCTTAGTCTTAGCGGTACCTGGCGGGGAGCTGTTTTTT.

This clonotype showed up many times. The genes are TRBV28 and TRBJ1-6; a weak D match, TRBD1 (5 bases). The CDR3 has 19 residues. The V and J ends lost 2 bases and 0 bases respectively, with 17 bases between them. Germline values: CDR1 MDHEN, CDR2 SYDVKM. CDR3 amino acids: CASSLEVPGTSSYNSPLHF. In nucleotides, the CDR3 is TGTGCCAGCAGTTTAGAGGTACCAGGGACCAGCTCCTATAATTCACCCCTCCACTTT.

The genes are TRBV6-6 and TRBJ2-7, with TRBD1 matching 9 bases. V lost 7 bases, J lost 1 base, and 5 bases stayed unmatched. This CDR3 contains 14 residues. Germline values: CDR1 MNHNY, CDR2 SVGAGI (reference sequence). In DNA, the CDR3 is TGTGCCAGCAATACCGGGACAGGGTCCTACGAGCAGTACTTC. As protein: CASNTGTGSYEQYF.

This clonotype was observed a handful of times. J is TRBJ2-5 and V is TRBV7-2, with D perhaps matching TRBD2 (5 bases). Trimming pared 1 base from V and 5 bases from J, leaving 8 bases between. Germline CDR1 is SGHTA and CDR2 is FQGNSA. This CDR3 is 13 amino acids long. In DNA, the CDR3 is TGTGCCAGCAGCTTAGGAGGGTTGGAGACCCAGTACTTC. It specifies CASSLGGLETQYF.

The chain carries TRBV7-9 and TRBJ2-7; possibly TRBD2 for D (5 bases). CDR3 length equals 13 residues. Trimming cost V 0 bases and J 5 bases, with 8 bases left between them. CDR1 and CDR2 (germline): SEHNR, FQNEAQ (reference sequence). CDR3 bases: TGTGCCAGCAGCTTAGCGCGGGTAAACGAGCAGTACTTC. It translates to CASSLARVNEQYF.

The chain has TRBV7-2 and TRBJ2-4; D possibly corresponds to TRBD2 (5 bases). The J call could be wrong; TRBJ2-7 is a better fit for the DNA end. Germline CDR1 reads SGHTA; CDR2 reads FQGNSA. CDR3 length: 15 residues. CDR3: CASSYPEGSGYEQYF. CDR3 sequence (DNA): TGTGCCAGCAGCTACCCTGAGGGATCAGGCTACGAGCAGTACTTC.

The gene calls are TRBV28 and TRBJ1-1; possibly TRBD1 for D (6 bases). V lost 7 bases and J 0 bases, leaving 12 bases between the germline ends. Per the germline V gene, CDR1 is MDHEN and CDR2 is SYDVKM. The CDR3 spans 14 residues. In DNA form, the CDR3 reads TGTGCCAGCATCGTAGGGGGGCTGAACACTGAAGCTTTCTTT. This codes for CASIVGGLNTEAFF.

This clonotype came up many times. This sequence joins TRBV5-1 and TRBJ1-2; 10 positions agree with TRBD1. Germline CDR1 is SGHRS and CDR2 is YFSETQ. This CDR3 has 15 residues. With 3 bases clipped from V and 8 bases from J, the junction kept 10 bases outside the gene matches. The chain's CDR3 is CASSSGPTGGGGYTF. CDR3 nucleotide sequence: TGCGCCAGCAGCTCCGGTCCGACAGGGGGCGGGGGCTACACCTTC. The full variable domain, with the rest looked up from reference TRBV5-1 and TRBJ1-2, is KAGVTQTPRYLIKTRGQQVTLSCSPISGHRSVSWYQQTPGQGLQFLFEYFSETQRNKGNFPGRFSGRQFSNSRSEMNVSTLELGDSALYLCASSSGPTGGGGYTFGSGTRLTVV.

This clonotype came up many times. The chain uses TRBV5-5 and TRBJ2-5; 11 bases are shared with TRBD1. V was clipped by 4 bases and J by 5 bases; unmatched bases: 7. Germline V lookup: CDR1 SGHKS, CDR2 YYEKEE (reference sequence). The CDR3 totals 15 residues. The CDR3 DNA reads TGTGCCAGCAGCATGACCGGGACAGGGGGTGAGACCCAGTACTTC. Its protein product is CASSMTGTGGETQYF.

In regard to this clonotype: A clone one base away is much larger, so this may be a read error. CDR3 in amino acids: CASRETSGSNTQYF. In nucleotides, the CDR3 is TGTGCCAGCAGGGAGACTAGCGGAAGCAATACGCAGTATTTT. V and J are TRBV2 and TRBJ2-3, with 9 nucleotides matching TRBD2. This CDR3 is 14 amino acids long. The J segment lost 7 bases and the V segment lost 6 bases, leaving 8 bases of the junction unmatched. Germline CDR1 SNHLY, CDR2 FYNNEI.

This chain links TRBV7-4 with TRBJ2-1, with no clear D. V was pared by 3 bases and J by 7 bases, with 22 bases between. This CDR3 region has 17 residues. CDR1 and CDR2 from the germline V gene are SGHVT and SQSDAQ. CDR3 protein: CASSFPVYRASENEQFF. CDR3 sequence (DNA): TGTGCCAGCAGCTTTCCGGTATATAGAGCTTCGGAAAATGAGCAGTTCTTC.

V is TRBV7-4 and J is TRBJ2-7; TRBD2 is a possible D gene (6 bases). The CDR3 spans 15 residues. V was shortened by 5 bases and J by 7 bases, with 21 bases between the two germline ends. Germline CDR1 is SGHVT and CDR2 is SQSDAQ. CDR3 sequence reads: CASSPRDSSYNEQYF. CDR3 coding DNA: TGTGCCAGCAGCCCTAGGGACTCCTCCTACAATGAGCAGTACTTC.

Many counts were recorded for this clonotype. The V and J genes are TRBV7-9 and TRBJ1-2; a possible D gene is TRBD1 (5 bases). This CDR3 comprises 12 residues. Germline CDR1 reads SEHNR; CDR2 reads FQNEAQ (reference sequence). Trimming removed 1 base at V and 13 bases at J, with 13 bases between. CDR3 nucleotides: TGTGCCAGCAGCTTAGAGGGAGCCCAGGGCACCTTC. It specifies CASSLEGAQGTF.

This clonotype turned up a few times. The CDR3 does not close with the conserved phenylalanine or tryptophan, likely indicating a read error. It is unclear where the CDR3 begins or ends on the DNA, so no DNA is shown, and the CDR3 is as TCRdb lists it. The rearrangement joins TRBV24-1 to TRBJ2-5. Germline CDR1 is KGHDR and CDR2 is SFDVKD. The CDR3 has 13 residues if both end residues are counted. CDR3 residues: CATSDFHGYTFGS.

By share of the sample, this clonotype is large. The V and J genes are TRBV7-3 and TRBJ2-5, with D possibly being TRBD1 (5 bases). Trimming removed 2 bases from V and 5 bases from J, with 12 bases in between. Germline CDR1 SGHTA, CDR2 FQGTGA. The CDR3 loop spans 14 amino acids. DNA of the CDR3: TGTGCCAGCAGCTTAGGGCAGGGTCTGGAGACCCAGTACTTC. It yields the protein CASSLGQGLETQYF.

This chain connects TRBV7-2 to TRBJ2-7; D is perhaps TRBD1 (5 bases). The better agreement between TRBJ2-5 and the DNA end casts doubt on the J call. The CDR3 totals 13 residues. Germline CDR1 is SGHTA and CDR2 is FQGNSA. This chain's CDR3 is CASSLVSGETQYF. The CDR3 DNA is TGTGCCAGCAGCTTAGTATCAGGGGAGACCCAGTACTTC.